Following are 27 T cell receptor beta chains from one sample sequenced in a study of metastatic and nonmetastatic thyroid tumors. Using MiXCR, TCRdb re-called clones from the PCR reads. Found here are about 16,000 clones, over 25% of them singletons; the top ten hold around an eighth. Nobody among the patients had been given any treatment before thyroid surgery. The sequenced sample consisted of tumor tissue. These receptors originate from a male donor with papillary thyroid cancer or a benign thyroid nodule (not recorded which). Some clones in this sample may be carry-over from other donors' samples.

This clone was seen many times. The V call is TRBV18, the J call TRBJ2-7; TRBD1 is a possible D gene (5 bases). This CDR3 has 12 residues. Germline loops: CDR1 KGHSH, CDR2 LQKENI. V was trimmed by 6 bases and J by 2 bases, leaving 8 bases between them. The chain's CDR3 is CASSTGAYEQYF. For the CDR3, the DNA is TGTGCCAGCTCCACAGGCGCCTACGAGCAGTACTTC.

By its share, this clone is medium-sized (0.01 to 0.1%). V gene TRBV2 combines with J gene TRBJ2-5; D possibly corresponds to TRBD1 (6 bases). V dropped 5 bases and J dropped 7 bases, with 17 bases sitting between them. The CDR3 consists of 14 residues. Germline loops: CDR1 SNHLY, CDR2 FYNNEI. CDR3: CASSRDPKGVTQYF. DNA for the CDR3: TGTGCCAGCAGTCGGGACCCTAAGGGGGTGACCCAGTACTTC.

By sample fraction, this clone is large. The chain employs TRBV19 and TRBJ2-7; D may be TRBD2 (5 bases). This CDR3 has 13 amino acids. Trimming left V 6 bases short and J 9 bases short, with 18 bases between. Per germline, CDR1 LNHDA and CDR2 SQIVND (reference sequence). The CDR3 protein is CASRGEGSVRQYF. CDR3 in DNA: TGTGCCAGTAGAGGCGAGGGAAGTGTCAGGCAGTACTTC. Together with reference TRBV19 and TRBJ2-7, the CDR3 gives the full variable domain: DGGITQSPKYLFRKEGQNVTLSCEQNLNHDAMYWYRQDPGQGLRLIYYSQIVNDFQKGDIAEGYSVSREKKESFPLTVTSAQKNPTAFYLCASRGEGSVRQYFGPGTRLTVT.

The chain is built from TRBV12-3 or TRBV12-4 and TRBJ1-4; TRBD1 agrees at 8 bases. The CDR3 is 15 residues long. V shed 1 base and J 5 bases; nucleotides not matched to a gene: 3. In nucleotides, the CDR3 is TGTGCCAGCAGTTTAGGGGACAGGCAGAATGAAAAACTGTTTTTT. Amino acids: CASSLGDRQNEKLFF.

The V and J genes are TRBV7-2 and TRBJ2-1, with 9 bases that match TRBD2. Germline V gives CDR1 SGHTA, CDR2 FQGNSA. This CDR3 is built from 14 residues. V gave up 8 bases and J gave up 5 bases; unmatched junction bases: 7. CDR3 in DNA: TGTGCCAGCTTTTCGGCGGGAGGGGACAATGAGCAGTTCTTC. This translates into CASFSAGGDNEQFF. Using reference TRBV7-2 and TRBJ2-1 for the parts outside the CDR3, the full variable domain is GAGVSQSPSNKVTEKGKDVELRCDPISGHTALYWYRQSLGQGLEFLIYFQGNSAPDKSGLPSDRFSAERTGGSVSTLTIQRTQQEDSAVYLCASFSAGGDNEQFFGPGTRLTVL.

This clone occurred a few times. CDR3 residues: CAISGEAVPGELFF. The CDR3 region has the DNA TGTGCCATCAGTGGAGAAGCAGTTCCCGGGGAGCTGTTTTTT. The chain is built from TRBV10-3 and TRBJ2-2; D not resolved. CDR3 size: 14 residues. Germline lookup yields CDR1 ENHRY and CDR2 SYGVKD. The V end lost 4 bases, the J end lost 6 bases, and 12 bases lay between the germline ends.

This clone was seen more than once but under ten times. The genes are TRBV28 and TRBJ2-7; no reliable D call. The germline gives CDR1 MDHEN, CDR2 SYDVKM. This CDR3 has 14 residues. The V gene lost 5 bases and the J gene lost 3 bases, with 14 bases spanning the gap. CDR3 loop: CASSVREENYEQYF. CDR3 nucleotide sequence: TGTGCCAGCAGTGTTCGAGAAGAGAACTACGAGCAGTACTTC.

This clone is labeled medium-sized. The chain links TRBV6-1 to TRBJ1-2, with a weak D call TRBD1 (5 bases). The CDR3 is 11 residues long. Looked up from germline, CDR1 is MNHNS and CDR2 is SASEGT. V was shortened by 10 bases and J by 5 bases, with 11 bases between the two germline ends. CDR3 region: CATVGRYGYTF. The DNA of the CDR3 is TGTGCCACCGTGGGACGGTATGGCTACACCTTC.

This clone showed up just once. The V gene is TRBV3-1, the J gene TRBJ2-7; 9 bases are a match to TRBD2. V lost 0 bases and J lost 5; bases outside the gene matches: 5. Germline CDR1 and CDR2: LGHDT and YNNKEL (reference sequence). The CDR3 totals 15 residues. The CDR3 coding sequence is TGTGCCAGCAGCCAAGATATAGCGGGAGTCCACGAGCAGTACTTC. Its protein product is CASSQDIAGVHEQYF.

The gene calls are TRBV5-1 and TRBJ2-1; 11 nucleotides match TRBD2. Germline V lookup: CDR1 SGHRS, CDR2 YFSETQ. The CDR3 length is 18 residues. The trim removed 0 bases at V and 6 bases at J, leaving 11 bases unmatched. CDR3 sequence: CASSLAFGTSGFRNEQFF. CDR3 nucleotide sequence: TGCGCCAGCAGCTTGGCATTTGGGACTAGCGGATTTCGCAATGAGCAGTTCTTC.

This clone appeared once. The chain couples TRBV20-1 to TRBJ2-3; 7 nucleotides agree with TRBD1. V shed 5 bases and J 4 bases; nucleotides not matched to a gene: 6. The CDR3 contains 13 residues. The germline CDR1 and CDR2 sequences are DFQATT and SNEGSKA (reference sequence). The CDR3 DNA reads TGCAGTGCTGGGACAGTAAGAGCAGATACGCAGTATTTT. This translates into CSAGTVRADTQYF.

This clone is labeled medium-sized. The chain has TRBV6-1 and TRBJ2-7; D gene uncertain. The CDR3 runs to 13 residues. Germline V CDR1 and CDR2: MNHNS, SASEGT. The V and J ends lost 5 bases and 3 bases respectively, with 11 bases between them. The CDR3 nucleotides read TGTGCCAGCAGTCCTACCTCACTCTACGAGCAGTACTTC. This sequence encodes CASSPTSLYEQYF.

This chain joins TRBV7-9 and TRBJ1-1; D unresolved. CDR3 size: 13 residues. Germline V lookup: CDR1 SEHNR, CDR2 FQNEAQ (reference sequence). V lost 0 bases to trimming and J lost 11 bases, with 13 bases between them. This CDR3 reads CASSLAAVRVAFF. The DNA for the CDR3 is TGTGCCAGCAGCTTAGCGGCCGTTAGGGTTGCTTTCTTT.

J is TRBJ2-7 and V is TRBV5-4; TRBD2 aligns across 12 bases. Germline CDR1 SGHNT, CDR2 YYREEE (reference sequence). The CDR3 totals 17 residues. After removal of 0 bases from V and 3 bases from J, the junction contained 7 bases not matched to a gene. CDR3 amino acids: CASSLGLAGGTVYEQYF. The CDR3 region has the DNA TGTGCCAGCAGCTTGGGGCTAGCGGGAGGGACCGTCTACGAGCAGTACTTC. The full variable domain, completed using reference TRBV5-4 and TRBJ2-7, is ETGVTQSPTHLIKTRGQQVTLRCSSQSGHNTVSWYQQALGQGPQFIFQYYREEENGRGNFPPRFSGLQFPNYSSELNVNALELDDSALYLCASSLGLAGGTVYEQYFGPGTRLTVT.

This chain joins TRBV28 and TRBJ2-3; D might be TRBD1 (7 bases). Germline values: CDR1 MDHEN, CDR2 SYDVKM. The CDR3 totals 15 residues. V was cut by 4 bases and J by 2 bases, with 13 bases left in between. In DNA, the CDR3 is TGTGCCAGCAGTTCCACAGGGGAGGACACAGATACGCAGTATTTT. It is translated as CASSSTGEDTDTQYF.

This clone rates as medium-sized. This chain uses TRBV19 with TRBJ2-3, with 10 nucleotides matching TRBD1. The CDR3 sequence is 15 residues long. V was pared by 5 bases and J by 4 bases, with 6 bases of the junction left unmatched. Germline CDR1 is LNHDA and CDR2 is SQIVND (reference sequence). CDR3 sequence (DNA): TGTGCCAGTAGTGGGAGGGACAGGGGCGCAGATACGCAGTATTTT. Its protein product is CASSGRDRGADTQYF.

CDR3 region: CASSSRVYEQYF. In DNA form, the CDR3 reads TGTGCCAGCAGTTCGAGGGTCTACGAGCAGTACTTC. V is TRBV28 and J is TRBJ2-7; D is perhaps TRBD2 (5 bases). The germline V gene has CDR1 MDHEN and CDR2 SYDVKM. Trimming pared 4 bases from V and 3 bases from J, leaving 7 bases between. This CDR3 region has 12 residues.

This clone has a count of ten or more. The chain uses TRBV28 and TRBJ2-7, with D tentatively TRBD1 (6 bases). The length of the CDR3 is 15 residues. V lost 7 bases and J 0 bases, leaving 16 bases between the germline ends. Germline V lookup: CDR1 MDHEN, CDR2 SYDVKM. The CDR3 coding sequence is TGTGCCAGCACCATTGGGGGCAGGGTCTCCTACGAGCAGTACTTC. Its translation is CASTIGGRVSYEQYF.

This clone was counted many times. The chain joins TRBV20-1 to TRBJ2-4, with 13 bases identical to TRBD2. Germline loops: CDR1 DFQATT, CDR2 SNEGSKA (reference sequence). CDR3 size: 16 residues. The J segment lost 0 bases and the V segment lost 5 bases, leaving 4 bases of the junction unmatched. The CDR3 here is CSAPGLAGLAKNIQYF. The CDR3, as DNA: TGCAGTGCTCCGGGACTAGCGGGACTAGCCAAAAACATTCAGTACTTC.

By its share, this clone is medium-sized (0.01 to 0.1%). The chain employs TRBV6-1 and TRBJ1-1; D possibly corresponds to TRBD1 (5 bases). The CDR3 loop spans 14 amino acids. V lost 6 bases to trimming and J lost 6 bases, with 17 bases between them. Per the germline V gene, CDR1 is MNHNS and CDR2 is SASEGT. Written as DNA, the CDR3 is TGTGCCAGCAGACCTGGACACGTCGGCTCTGAAGCTTTCTTT. Protein sequence: CASRPGHVGSEAFF.

This clone has a count of ten or more. V gene TRBV11-3 combines with J gene TRBJ2-7; D not resolved. This CDR3 comprises 14 residues. Trimming stripped 5 bases from V and 0 bases from J, with 11 bases between. Germline loops: CDR1 SGHNT, CDR2 YENEEA. The CDR3 spells CASSRPGSSYEQYF. The DNA of the CDR3 is TGTGCCAGCAGCCGCCCAGGCAGCTCCTACGAGCAGTACTTC.

This clone has a count of ten or more. V usage is TRBV18 and J usage is TRBJ2-3; D gene uncertain. The V gene lost 0 bases and the J gene lost 5 bases, with 9 bases spanning the gap. Per germline, CDR1 KGHSH and CDR2 LQKENI. This CDR3 has 14 amino acids. The CDR3 DNA sequence: TGTGCCAGCTCACCACCGGGGTACCAAGATACGCAGTATTTT. It specifies CASSPPGYQDTQYF.

This clone occurred once. At one of its ends the junction is not consistent with the germline gene, which may arise from a read error. The chain combines TRBV6-5 with TRBJ2-4; D unclear. Looked up from germline, CDR1 is MNHEY and CDR2 is SVGAGI. The CDR3 length is 13 residues. The DNA for the CDR3 is TGTGCTAGCAGTTCCCTTTCTCAAAACATTCAGTACTTC. Its translation: CASSSLSQNIQYF.

The chain employs TRBV20-1 and TRBJ2-7; D is uncertain. This CDR3 comprises 14 residues. The V end lost 4 bases, the J end lost 1 base, and 14 bases lay between the germline ends. Germline V gene lookup returns CDR1 DFQATT and CDR2 SNEGSKA (reference sequence). CDR3 in DNA: TGCAGTGCTACGTTCTGGGGTGGTTCCTACGAGCAGTACTTC. This encodes CSATFWGGSYEQYF.

This clone has a count of ten or more. The CDR3 sequence is CASSTLDRSYEQYF. CDR3 sequence (DNA): TGTGCCAGTAGTACTCTCGACAGGTCCTACGAGCAGTACTTC. The chain recombines TRBV19 with TRBJ2-7, with D perhaps TRBD1 (6 bases). Trimming removed 4 bases at V and 1 base at J, with 11 bases between. The V gene's germline CDR1 is LNHDA and CDR2 SQIVND (reference sequence). The CDR3 loop spans 14 amino acids.

This clone has more than one count but fewer than ten. This chain links TRBV28 with TRBJ1-2, with a possible D match to TRBD1 (6 bases). The CDR3 loop spans 15 amino acids. Germline V gives CDR1 MDHEN, CDR2 SYDVKM. V lost 1 base and J lost 5, with 14 bases in between. The CDR3 nucleotides read TGTGCCAGCAGTTTATCAGAGACAGGATTATATGGCTACACCTTC. The encoded protein is CASSLSETGLYGYTF.

The rearrangement links TRBV5-1 to TRBJ2-2, with D perhaps matching TRBD2 (5 bases). The CDR3 sequence is 15 residues long. Trimming left V 3 bases short and J 4 bases short, with 13 bases between. The V gene's germline CDR1 is SGHRS and CDR2 YFSETQ. CDR3 DNA sequence: TGCGCCAGCAGCTCGGAGGAAGGGTTCACCGGGGAGCTGTTTTTT. It specifies CASSSEEGFTGELFF.